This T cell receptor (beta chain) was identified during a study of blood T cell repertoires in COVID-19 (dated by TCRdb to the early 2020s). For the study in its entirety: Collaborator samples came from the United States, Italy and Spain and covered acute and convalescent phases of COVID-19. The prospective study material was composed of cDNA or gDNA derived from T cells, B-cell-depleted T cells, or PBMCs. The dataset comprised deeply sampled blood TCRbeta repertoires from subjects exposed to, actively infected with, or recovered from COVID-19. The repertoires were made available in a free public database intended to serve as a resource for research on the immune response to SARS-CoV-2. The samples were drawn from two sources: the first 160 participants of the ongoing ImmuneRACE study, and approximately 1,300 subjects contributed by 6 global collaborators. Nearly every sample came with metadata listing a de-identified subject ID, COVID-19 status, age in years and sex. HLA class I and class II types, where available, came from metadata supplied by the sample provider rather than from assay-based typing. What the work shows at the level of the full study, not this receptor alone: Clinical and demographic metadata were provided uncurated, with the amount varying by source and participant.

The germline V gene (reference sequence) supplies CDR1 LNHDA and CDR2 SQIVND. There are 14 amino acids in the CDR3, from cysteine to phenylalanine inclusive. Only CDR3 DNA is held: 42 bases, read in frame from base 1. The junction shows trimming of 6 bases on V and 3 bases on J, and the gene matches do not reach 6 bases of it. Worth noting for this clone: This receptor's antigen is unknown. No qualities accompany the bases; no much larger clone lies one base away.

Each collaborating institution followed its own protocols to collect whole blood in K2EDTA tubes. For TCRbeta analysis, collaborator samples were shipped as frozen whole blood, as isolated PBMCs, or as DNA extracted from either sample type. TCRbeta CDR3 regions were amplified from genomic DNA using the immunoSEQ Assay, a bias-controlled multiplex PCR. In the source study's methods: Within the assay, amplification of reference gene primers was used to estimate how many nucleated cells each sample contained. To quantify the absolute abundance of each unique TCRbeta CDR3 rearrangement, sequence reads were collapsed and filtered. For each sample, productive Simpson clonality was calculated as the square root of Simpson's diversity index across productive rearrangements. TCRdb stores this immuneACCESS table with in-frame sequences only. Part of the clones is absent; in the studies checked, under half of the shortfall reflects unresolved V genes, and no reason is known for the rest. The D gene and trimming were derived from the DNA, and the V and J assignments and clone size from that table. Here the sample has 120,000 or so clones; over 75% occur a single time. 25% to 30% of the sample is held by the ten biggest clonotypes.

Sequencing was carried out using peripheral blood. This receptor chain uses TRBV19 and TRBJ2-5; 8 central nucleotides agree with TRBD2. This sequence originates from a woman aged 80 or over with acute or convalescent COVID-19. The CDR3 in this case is CASSGGAGEETQYF. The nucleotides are TGTGCCAGTAGCGGGGGGGCGGGAGAAGAGACCCAGTACTTC. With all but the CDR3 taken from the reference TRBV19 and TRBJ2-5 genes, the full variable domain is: DGGITQSPKYLFRKEGQNVTLSCEQNLNHDAMYWYRQDPGQGLRLIYYSQIVNDFQKGDIAEGYSVSREKKESFPLTVTSAQKNPTAFYLCASSGGAGEETQYFGPGTRLLVL.